This is a list of T cell receptor beta chains from one sample in a study of T cell changes during pregnancy in multiple sclerosis. Only in-frame clones appear in the TCRdb table, and some are missing; sequencing was by immunoSEQ multiplex PCR. The sample lists about 68,000 clones, 91% occurring once. The sample was peripheral blood, taken in the second trimester of pregnancy. The receptors originated from a female donor with multiple sclerosis, enrolled in a pregnancy study. Each CDR3 is given with its conserved first and last residue. The D gene is left open where the match is weak. For some rows the clone size is stated as once, few or many, or as a class when expanded; others skip it.

clone size	V gene	D gene	J gene	CDR3 protein	CDR3 DNA
.	TRBV7-9	.	TRBJ2-1	CASSQGEFNEQFF	TGTGCCAGCAGCCAAGGAGAGTTCAATGAGCAGTTCTTC
.	TRBV2	TRBD1	TRBJ1-1	CASERDRGPSGTEAFF	TGTGCCAGCGAGCGGGACAGGGGGCCGTCGGGCACTGAAGCTTTCTTT
.	TRBV9	.	TRBJ2-5	CASSVGGSRVETQYF	TGTGCCAGCAGCGTAGGGGGCTCGAGAGTCGAGACCCAGTACTTC
.	TRBV7-6	TRBD2	TRBJ2-7	CASSFSGLAGGIYEQYF	TGTGCCAGCAGCTTTTCGGGACTAGCGGGGGGGATCTACGAGCAGTACTTC
.	TRBV7-9	.	TRBJ2-3	CASSLLPDTQYF	TGTGCCAGCAGCTTACTCCCGGATACGCAGTATTTT
medium-sized	TRBV18	.	TRBJ1-1	CASSPLPQGRMNTEAFF	TGTGCCAGCTCACCTCTTCCCCAGGGCCGAATGAACACTGAAGCTTTCTTT
.	TRBV19	TRBD2	TRBJ2-1	CASSIDRVAGAYEQFF	TGTGCCAGTAGTATAGATCGGGTAGCGGGGGCGTATGAGCAGTTCTTC
.	TRBV9	.	TRBJ2-4	CASSLKGGTQYF	TGTGCCAGCAGCTTGAAGGGAGGCACTCAGTACTTC
.	TRBV9	TRBD1	TRBJ2-3	CASSVGTGGRPSTDTQYF	TGTGCCAGCAGCGTAGGGACAGGGGGCCGCCCTAGCACAGATACGCAGTATTTT
.	TRBV11-2	.	TRBJ2-5	CASSLAAVIGETQYF	TGTGCCAGCAGCTTAGCCGCTGTAATCGGAGAGACCCAGTACTTC
.	TRBV4-2	.	TRBJ1-1	CASRRSAQGNTEAFF	TGTGCCAGCAGACGATCCGCCCAGGGGAACACTGAAGCTTTCTTT
.	TRBV7-2	.	TRBJ2-1	CASSLEAVTAYNEQFF	TGTGCCAGCAGCTTAGAGGCGGTAACCGCTTACAATGAGCAGTTCTTC
.	TRBV7-7	TRBD1	TRBJ1-2	CASSLGQGGRRAYGYTF	TGTGCTAGCAGCTTAGGACAGGGGGGGCGTCGAGCCTATGGCTACACCTTC
.	TRBV6-5	.	TRBJ2-2	CASSSTGGAGELFF	TGTGCCAGCAGTTCCACAGGTGGGGCCGGGGAGCTGTTTTTT
.	TRBV7-9	TRBD2	TRBJ2-7	CASSLKPSGGAGEQYF	TGTGCCAGCAGCTTAAAACCTAGCGGGGGGGCCGGGGAGCAGTACTTC
.	TRBV29-1	TRBD2	TRBJ2-5	CSVPGLGQTQYF	TGCAGCGTCCCGGGACTAGGTCAGACCCAGTACTTC
.	TRBV6-4	.	TRBJ2-7	CASSQYPTGTYEQYF	TGTGCCAGCAGTCAATATCCGACAGGAACCTACGAGCAGTACTTC
.	TRBV19	.	TRBJ2-3	CASSEVGPGWVQYF	TGTGCCAGTAGTGAGGTGGGGCCAGGATGGGTGCAGTATTTT
.	TRBV5-6	TRBD2	TRBJ2-7	CASSLVGRVYEQYF	TGTGCCAGCAGCCTAGTCGGGAGGGTCTACGAGCAGTACTTC
.	TRBV6-1	TRBD2	TRBJ2-1	CASSKGPTGGSYNEQFF	TGTGCCAGCAGTAAAGGCCCAACGGGGGGCTCCTACAATGAGCAGTTCTTC
.	TRBV12-5	.	TRBJ1-5	CASVASGSNQPQHF	TGTGCTAGTGTCGCTTCGGGGAGCAATCAGCCCCAGCATTTT
.	TRBV2	TRBD2	TRBJ2-7	CATGGLESYEQYF	TGTGCCACGGGGGGACTAGAATCCTACGAGCAGTACTTC
.	TRBV20-1	.	TRBJ2-1	CSANRVSEQFF	TGCAGTGCAAACAGGGTCAGTGAGCAGTTCTTC
few	TRBV6-5	.	TRBJ1-1	CASSTRGGALEAFF	TGTGCCAGCAGTACGAGAGGGGGGGCCCTTGAAGCTTTCTTT
.	TRBV10-3	.	TRBJ2-5	CAISESQETQYF	TGTGCCATCAGTGAGTCCCAGGAGACCCAGTACTTC
.	TRBV4-3	TRBD1	TRBJ1-3	CASSPRDRGTGNTIYF	TGCGCCAGCAGCCCCCGGGACAGGGGGACTGGAAACACCATATATTTT
.	TRBV18	.	TRBJ1-1	CASSPELNTEAFF	TGTGCCAGCTCACCTGAGTTGAACACTGAAGCTTTCTTT
.	TRBV2	TRBD1	TRBJ1-3	CASRQGAGNTIYF	TGTGCCAGCAGACAGGGGGCTGGAAACACCATATATTTT
.	TRBV7-7	.	TRBJ1-4	CASSRTAGEKLFF	TGTGCTAGCAGCCGGACAGCTGGAGAAAAACTGTTTTTT